A selection of T cell receptor beta chains follows, all from one sample in a study of blood T cell repertoires in COVID-19. TCRdb keeps only in-frame clones here, not all; method: immunoSEQ multiplex PCR. The data contain 250,000 or so clones, about 91% of them singletons. Sequenced material: peripheral blood. The source of these receptors is a woman aged 40 to 49 who had recovered from COVID-19. The CDR3 runs from the conserved cysteine through the conserved F or W. Each record gives: V gene, J gene, CDR3 protein.

>TRBV9|TRBJ2-7
CASSVGRDSSYEQYF
>TRBV24-1|TRBJ2-1
CATSDTQSTYNEQFF
>TRBV7-9|TRBJ1-2
CASSLAQGLYGYTF
>TRBV3-1/TRBV3-2|TRBJ2-7
CASSQGLRTPYEQYF
>TRBV2|TRBJ1-2
CASSEAGWNTGNYGYTF
>TRBV30|TRBJ1-2
CAWTGGRYGYTF
>TRBV3-1/TRBV3-2|TRBJ1-2
CASSQEGGTGGYTF
>TRBV2|TRBJ1-5
CASSEEGGRGQPQHF
>TRBV2|TRBJ2-2
CASSPGQGWSGELFF
>TRBV5-1|TRBJ2-1
CASSFAGQSSYNEQFF
>TRBV19|TRBJ1-4
CATKKQGAEKLFF
>TRBV10-3|TRBJ1-1
CAISGTENTEAFF
>TRBV2|TRBJ1-2
CASSERTGIYGYTF
>TRBV2|TRBJ1-3
CASGASSGNTIYF
>TRBV9|TRBJ2-5
CASSDGRETQYF
>TRBV11-2|TRBJ2-7
CASSLARYYEQYF
>TRBV7-2|TRBJ1-6
CASSLLGDYSPLHF
>TRBV3-1/TRBV3-2|TRBJ1-4
CASSPVGGGANEKLFF
>TRBV30|TRBJ2-2
CAWRDRDRVTGELFF
>TRBV30|TRBJ1-2
CAWSGTGDHGYTF
>TRBV20-1|TRBJ1-5
CSASSRQGRTYQPQHF
>TRBV27|TRBJ2-5
CASSSQRGVETQYF
>TRBV11-2|TRBJ2-1
CASSLGLLAGDYNEQFF
>TRBV4-1|TRBJ2-7
CASSPGTGSSYEQYF
>TRBV3-1/TRBV3-2|TRBJ1-2
CASSQMVGRLGGYTF
>TRBV3-1/TRBV3-2|TRBJ1-2
CASSHDGQGRGYTF
>TRBV18|TRBJ2-7
CASSPGQNYEQYF
>TRBV5-4|TRBJ1-2
CASSLTGVYGYGYTF
>TRBV2|TRBJ2-5
CASSLDSQQETQYF
>TRBV25-1|TRBJ2-1
CASSNQGGTRVQFF
>TRBV28|TRBJ2-5
CASSSRLRGGQETQYF
>TRBV19|TRBJ1-5
CASSSGTGGNQPQHF
>TRBV2|TRBJ2-4
CASSERGGVGNIQYF
>TRBV6-5|TRBJ1-5
CASTQPGLHQPQHF
>TRBV19|TRBJ2-5
CASSPAGETQYF
>TRBV6-5|TRBJ1-1
CASSKDRGRTEAFF
>TRBV2|TRBJ1-4
CATWGGTGGEKLFF
>TRBV3-1/TRBV3-2|TRBJ2-5
CASSAGTKETQYF
>TRBV24-1|TRBJ1-1
CATSARDTEAFF
>TRBV11-2|TRBJ1-5
CASSRWVGQPQHF
>TRBV15|TRBJ1-4
CATAGGTANEKLFF
>TRBV3-1/TRBV3-2|TRBJ2-5
CASSPPGLAGVGTQYF